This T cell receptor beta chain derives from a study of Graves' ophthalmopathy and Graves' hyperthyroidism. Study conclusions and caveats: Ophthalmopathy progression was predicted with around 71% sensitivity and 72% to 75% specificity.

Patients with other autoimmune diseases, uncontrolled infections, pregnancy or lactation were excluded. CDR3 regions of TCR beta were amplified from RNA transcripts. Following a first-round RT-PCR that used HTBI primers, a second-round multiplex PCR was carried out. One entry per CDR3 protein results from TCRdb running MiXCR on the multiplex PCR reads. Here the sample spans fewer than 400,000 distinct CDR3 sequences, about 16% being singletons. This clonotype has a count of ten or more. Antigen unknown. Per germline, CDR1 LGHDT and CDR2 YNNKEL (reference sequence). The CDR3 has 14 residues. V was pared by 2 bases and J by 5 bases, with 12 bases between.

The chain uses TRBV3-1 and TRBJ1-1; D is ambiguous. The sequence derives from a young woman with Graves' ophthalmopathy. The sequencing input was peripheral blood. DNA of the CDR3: TGTGCCAGCAGCCAAAGTTGGGGTGGTACTGAAGCTTTCTTT. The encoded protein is CASSQSWGGTEAFF. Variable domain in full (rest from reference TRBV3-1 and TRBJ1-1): DTAVSQTPKYLVTQMGNDKSIKCEQNLGHDTMYWYKQDSKKFLKIMFSYNNKELIINETVPNRFSPKSPDKAHLNLHINSLELGDSAVYFCASSQSWGGTEAFFGQGTRLTVV.